These 21 T cell receptor beta chains were sequenced from one sample in a study of shared clonotypes between healthy human individuals. Using immunoSEQ multiplex PCR, the repertoire was profiled, and TCRdb retains in-frame clones only, with some absent. Of 100,000 or so clones detected, less than 50% appear once; the ten largest clones hold approximately 15%. The sample consisted of PBMCs. Receptors were obtained from a woman in her thirties or forties in good health. Some clones in this sample may be carry-over from other donors' samples.

The CDR3 is CASSLEPGEQPQHF. The CDR3, as DNA: TGCGCCAGCAGCTTGGAGCCGGGAGAACAGCCCCAGCATTTT. This chain uses TRBV5-1 with TRBJ1-5; unclear D gene. The V end was cut by 0 bases, the J end by 7 bases, with 11 bases between. CDR3 length equals 14 residues. The germline gives CDR1 SGHRS, CDR2 YFSETQ.

The rearrangement links TRBV7-9 to TRBJ2-5; 8 bases map to TRBD2. CDR3 length equals 14 residues. V trimming: 3 bases; J trimming: 4 bases; junction bases outside the gene matches: 4. From germline, CDR1 is SEHNR and CDR2 FQNEAQ (reference sequence). The CDR3 nucleotides read TGTGCCAGCAGCTTTGGGGCGGGAGGAGAGACCCAGTACTTC. This encodes CASSFGAGGETQYF.

Concerning this clone itself: A much bigger clone sits one base away, suggesting this may be a read error. The chain recombines TRBV11-3 with TRBJ2-2, with 9 bases that match TRBD2. Germline V gene lookup returns CDR1 SGHNT and CDR2 YENEEA. This CDR3 is 17 amino acids long. The junction had 12 bases not matched to a gene; V was cut back by 8 bases and J by 2 bases. CDR3 DNA: TGTGCCAGCTGCCGGCGGGAGGGGTTCGCTAACACCGGGGAGCTGTTTTTT. Translating gives CASCRREGFANTGELFF.

This chain joins TRBV29-1 and TRBJ2-7; 7 bases match TRBD1. The V segment lost 5 bases and the J segment 6 bases; nucleotides outside the gene matches: 13. CDR1 SQVTM and CDR2 ANQGSEA come from the germline V gene. The CDR3 spans 14 residues. The CDR3 bases are TGCAGCGTTCCGTCAGGGACAGAACCACTCGAGCAGTACTTC. This encodes CSVPSGTEPLEQYF.

The CDR3 DNA reads as TGTGCCAGCTCACCGGGTTTAGAAGATACGCAGTATTTT. Residues: CASSPGLEDTQYF. The chain combines TRBV18 with TRBJ2-3; no clear D. Germline CDR1 is KGHSH and CDR2 is LQKENI. The CDR3 consists of 13 residues. Trimming stripped 3 bases from V and 5 bases from J, with 9 bases between.

V and J are TRBV15 and TRBJ2-5, with D perhaps TRBD2 (5 bases). The better agreement between TRBJ2-7 and the DNA end casts doubt on the J call. The germline CDR1 and CDR2 sequences are LNHNV and YYDKDF (reference sequence). There are 15 residues in the CDR3. The CDR3 spells CATSGGGSATYEQYF. As DNA, the CDR3 is TGTGCCACCAGCGGCGGAGGTAGCGCGACCTACGAGCAGTACTTC.

As concerns this clone: This probably arose from a read error, given a far larger clone one base away. The sample contains more than one DNA sequence encoding this CDR3. V gene TRBV28 combines with J gene TRBJ2-1, with D tentatively TRBD2 (5 bases). V lost 6 bases and J 1 base, leaving 16 bases between the germline ends. The CDR3 has 16 amino acids. The germline V gene encodes CDR1 MDHEN and CDR2 SYDVKM. CDR3 sequence: CASSYPHGGSYNEQFF. For the CDR3, the DNA is TGTGCCAGCAGCTACCCTCACGGAGGTTCCTACAATGAGCAGTTCTTC.

This clone was detected ten times or more. The chain links TRBV9 to TRBJ2-3, with no clear D. Germline CDR1 SGDLS, CDR2 YYNGEE. The germline V and J ends were trimmed by 0 bases and 7 bases, with 3 bases remaining between them. This CDR3 comprises 11 residues. CDR3 residues: CASSVGHTQYF. The CDR3 nucleotides are TGTGCCAGCAGCGTAGGTCATACGCAGTATTTT.

CDR3 sequence reads: CASSGGFYNEQFF. The CDR3 DNA follows: TGTGCCAGCAGCGGGGGATTTTACAATGAGCAGTTCTTC. The chain combines TRBV28 with TRBJ2-1; a weak D match, TRBD2 (6 bases). The length of the CDR3 is 13 residues. V dropped 6 bases and J dropped 4 bases, with 10 bases sitting between them. The V gene's germline CDR1 is MDHEN and CDR2 SYDVKM.

Many counts were recorded for this clone. This chain links TRBV4-1 with TRBJ2-7; TRBD2 matches at 15 bases. With V trimmed by 1 base and J by 3 bases, 7 bases remained unmatched. The CDR3 runs to 18 residues. Germline loops: CDR1 MGHRA, CDR2 YSYEKL. CDR3 sequence (DNA): TGCGCCAGCAGCCAAGGGACTAGCGGGAGGGCCCTTTACTACGAGCAGTACTTC. Amino acids: CASSQGTSGRALYYEQYF.

This clone has only a few counts. The V and J genes are TRBV9 and TRBJ2-1; 7 bases match TRBD2. V dropped 4 bases and J dropped 6; count of bases not matched to a gene: 7. The CDR3 is made up of 14 amino acids. CDR1 and CDR2 from the germline V gene are SGDLS and YYNGEE. CDR3 coding DNA: TGTGCCAGCAGCCGGGCTAGCGGACCCAATGAGCAGTTCTTC. It yields the protein CASSRASGPNEQFF.

V gene TRBV6-5 combines with J gene TRBJ2-7; D might be TRBD1 or TRBD2, each matching 5 bases. The germline V and J ends were trimmed by 9 bases and 4 bases, with 19 bases remaining between them. The CDR3 has 14 residues. CDR1 MNHEY and CDR2 SVGAGI come from the germline V gene. This CDR3 reads CARQAGGLGYEQYF. In DNA, the CDR3 is TGTGCCAGACAGGCAGGAGGTCTGGGTTACGAGCAGTACTTC.

This clone appeared a single time. The chain links TRBV28 to TRBJ1-2, with 9 bases identical to TRBD1. Germline V CDR1 and CDR2: MDHEN, SYDVKM. V lost 10 bases, J lost 8 bases, and 11 bases stayed unmatched. The length of the CDR3 is 13 residues. Here the CDR3 reads CATPGTGRSGYTF. CDR3 bases: TGTGCCACCCCCGGGACAGGGAGAAGCGGCTACACCTTC.

This sequence joins TRBV7-3 and TRBJ1-6; possibly TRBD1 for D (5 bases). Germline-derived CDR1 and CDR2 are SGHTA and FQGTGA. V lost 6 bases to trimming and J lost 7 bases, with 13 bases between them. There are 14 residues in the CDR3. CDR3 amino acids: CASSQGWGNSPLHF. The CDR3 bases are TGTGCCAGCAGTCAAGGTTGGGGGAATTCACCCCTCCACTTT.

V gene TRBV29-1 combines with J gene TRBJ1-1; D may be TRBD1 (5 bases). Germline-derived CDR1 and CDR2 are SQVTM and ANQGSEA. Deletions cut 3 bases from V and 0 bases from J, with 8 bases between. The CDR3 spans 13 residues. The CDR3 sequence is CSVDEGMNTEAFF. CDR3 sequence (DNA): TGCAGCGTTGATGAGGGGATGAACACTGAAGCTTTCTTT.

A few counts support this clone. This sequence joins TRBV10-3 and TRBJ2-7; 12 positions agree with TRBD2. The CDR3 covers 20 residues. CDR1 is ENHRY, CDR2 SYGVKD, per germline. V shed 8 bases and J 0 bases; nucleotides not matched to a gene: 20. The CDR3 sequence: CAIADPAGLAGPQISYEQYF. CDR3 nucleotide sequence: TGTGCCATCGCGGACCCAGCGGGACTAGCGGGCCCTCAAATCTCCTACGAGCAGTACTTC.

The sample holds many counts of this clone. V and J are TRBV30 and TRBJ1-3; TRBD1 agrees at 7 bases. Germline V gene sequence: CDR1 GTSNPN, CDR2 SVGIG (reference sequence). The CDR3 extends over 14 amino acids. V trimming: 5 bases; J trimming: 4 bases; junction bases outside the gene matches: 8. CDR3: CAWSSGGGGNTIYF. CDR3 bases: TGTGCCTGGTCCTCAGGGGGAGGGGGAAACACCATATATTTT.

V usage is TRBV30 and J usage is TRBJ2-7, with D perhaps given as TRBD1 or TRBD2 (5 bases each). The CDR3 is 14 amino acids. CDR1 GTSNPN and CDR2 SVGIG come from the germline V gene (reference sequence). V lost 2 bases, J lost 3 bases, and 14 bases lay in between. As DNA, the CDR3 is TGTGCCTGGAGTACCACCGAGGGGCTCTACGAGCAGTACTTC. It is translated as CAWSTTEGLYEQYF.

A word on this clone: The junction and the germline gene differ at one end; a read error may be behind it. V usage is TRBV29-1 and J usage is TRBJ2-5; D tentatively reads TRBD1 or TRBD2 (5 bases each). In germline, CDR1 is SQVTM, CDR2 ANQGSEA. The CDR3 covers 11 residues. In nucleotides, the CDR3 is TGCAACGTTGGGACGGAAGGGGAGCAGTACTTC. Amino acid sequence: CNVGTEGEQYF.

This clone was found a few times. The chain couples TRBV5-1 to TRBJ2-3; possible D gene TRBD1, 5 bases. V shed 0 bases and J shed 4 bases, with 6 bases lying between them. The CDR3 runs to 13 residues. Per the germline V gene, CDR1 is SGHRS and CDR2 is YFSETQ. The CDR3 DNA reads as TGCGCCAGCAGCTTGGAACAGGCAGATACGCAGTATTTT. Protein sequence: CASSLEQADTQYF.

V and J are TRBV9 and TRBJ1-6; D gene unclear. The CDR3 loop spans 16 amino acids. Germline V gene lookup returns CDR1 SGDLS and CDR2 YYNGEE. V was trimmed by 0 bases and J by 2 bases, leaving 9 bases between them. In DNA form, the CDR3 reads TGTGCCAGCAGCGTAGATGGGAGTCCCTATAATTCACCCCTCCACTTT. Its translation is CASSVDGSPYNSPLHF.